These 22 T cell receptor beta chains originate from one sample sequenced in a study of cytomegalovirus exposure and HLA in healthy donors (dated by TCRdb to the late 2010s). Receptor amplification or capture employed the immunoSEQ multiplex PCR assay. The multiplex PCR relied on a mix of 60 forward primers for TCR Vbeta segments and 13 reverse primers for TCR Jbeta segments. Sourced from immuneACCESS, this table was stored by TCRdb with only in-frame sequences that have V and J called. A share of the clones is absent; for the studies checked, an unresolved V gene accounts for under half, and the remainder has no known explanation. The sample yields roughly 160,000 clones; more than 75% were counted once. The leading ten clones occupy more than 9.5% of the sample. The specimen was PBMCs. All receptors come from a man in his late teens or twenties in good health and CMV-seropositive.

The chain employs TRBV7-8 and TRBJ1-3; 9 positions match TRBD1. The V gene end was trimmed by 1 base and the J gene end by 7 bases; junction bases not matched to a gene: 8. The germline V gene encodes CDR1 SGHVS and CDR2 FQNEAQ. The CDR3 spans 16 residues. In DNA, the CDR3 is TGTGCCAGCAGCTTAGGGGACAGGGTGGAGGGGAACACCATATATTTT. Protein product: CASSLGDRVEGNTIYF.

The chain has TRBV7-3 and TRBJ2-5, with D possibly TRBD2 on 6 matching bases. CDR1 is SGHTA, CDR2 FQGTGA, per germline. The CDR3 has 16 residues. Trimming left V 5 bases short and J 1 base short, with 17 bases between. CDR3 protein: CASSPRGAASQETQYF. In nucleotides, the CDR3 is TGTGCCAGCAGCCCGCGGGGAGCTGCCTCCCAAGAGACCCAGTACTTC.

Remarks on this clone: One end of the junction varies from germline; a read error may be responsible. CDR3 loop: CANSLLGLAEETQYF. The DNA of the CDR3 is TGTGCCAACAGCTTATTAGGACTAGCGGAAGAGACCCAGTACTTC. J is TRBJ2-5 and V is TRBV5-6, with TRBD2 matching over 10 bases. The CDR3 length is 15 residues. The V gene's germline CDR1 is SGHDT and CDR2 YYEEEE.

CDR3: CASSGGQSTYEQYF. CDR3 DNA sequence: TGTGCCAGCAGCGGGGGACAGAGCACCTACGAGCAGTACTTC. This chain links TRBV6-5 with TRBJ2-7; possible D gene TRBD1, 7 bases. Germline CDR1 and CDR2: MNHEY and SVGAGI. The CDR3 consists of 14 residues. Deletions cut 6 bases from V and 2 bases from J, with 14 bases between.

The chain couples TRBV5-1 to TRBJ2-1; 9 bases line up with TRBD2. The CDR3 runs 19 residues. Germline V gene sequence: CDR1 SGHRS, CDR2 YFSETQ. J was trimmed by 0 bases and V by 2 bases; bases with no gene match: 12. This CDR3 reads CASSLPSGVPQNSYNEQFF. CDR3 DNA: TGCGCCAGCAGCTTACCTAGCGGGGTTCCTCAGAACTCCTACAATGAGCAGTTCTTC.

The chain couples TRBV4-2 to TRBJ1-5; 7 bases line up with TRBD1. CDR1 and CDR2 (germline): LGHNA, YNFKEQ. The V gene end was trimmed by 0 bases and the J gene end by 6 bases; junction bases not matched to a gene: 11. CDR3 length: 17 residues. CDR3 nucleotide sequence: TGTGCCAGCAGCCAAGATTGGGACAGAGGACCTGTTCAGCCCCAGCATTTT. Amino acids: CASSQDWDRGPVQPQHF.

The chain combines TRBV14 with TRBJ2-3, with 9 bases matching TRBD2. Germline CDR1 SGHDN, CDR2 FVKESK. With V trimmed by 5 bases and J by 0 bases, 6 bases remained unmatched. This CDR3 has 16 amino acids. In DNA, the CDR3 is TGTGCCAGCAGCTTCGTAGCGGGAGTCAGCACAGATACGCAGTATTTT. It translates to CASSFVAGVSTDTQYF. The full variable domain, completed using reference TRBV14 and TRBJ2-3, is EAGVTQFPSHSVIEKGQTVTLRCDPISGHDNLYWYRRVMGKEIKFLLHFVKESKQDESGMPNNRFLAERTGGTYSTLKVQPAELEDSGVYFCASSFVAGVSTDTQYFGPGTRLTVL.

The gene calls are TRBV18 and TRBJ1-1; D gene uncertain. Germline CDR1 KGHSH, CDR2 LQKENI. The CDR3 is 15 residues long. Trimming shortened V by 5 bases and J by 3 bases, and 16 bases separated the two germline ends. The CDR3 reads CASSSVLAADTEAFF. The DNA for the CDR3 is TGTGCCAGCTCATCAGTTCTAGCTGCGGACACTGAAGCTTTCTTT. Variable domain in full (rest from reference TRBV18 and TRBJ1-1): NAGVMQNPRHLVRRRGQEARLRCSPMKGHSHVYWYRQLPEEGLKFMVYLQKENIIDESGMPKERFSAEFPKEGPSILRIQQVVRGDSAAYFCASSSVLAADTEAFFGQGTRLTVV.

This clone was detected only once. At one boundary the junction diverges from the germline segment, which might be a read error. This chain joins TRBV27 and TRBJ2-6; 7 bases match TRBD1. Germline CDR1 is MNHEY and CDR2 is SMNVEV (reference sequence). The CDR3 is made up of 18 amino acids. The CDR3, as DNA: TGTGCCAGCAGTCCACCGGGACAGTGGAGCTCTGGAGCCAACGTCCTGACTTTC. This encodes CASSPPGQWSSGANVLTF.

On this clone itself: Relative to the germline gene, one junction end is altered; a read error may explain this. The same CDR3 can be traced to other DNA sequences in this sample. The chain couples TRBV13 to TRBJ1-6; D gene unclear. The germline V gene encodes CDR1 PRHDT and CDR2 FYEKMQ (reference sequence). The CDR3 loop spans 15 amino acids. In nucleotides, the CDR3 is TGTGCCAGCAGCTTAGCGAGCTCCTATAATTCCCCCCTCCACTTT. As protein: CASSLASSYNSPLHF.

The rearrangement uses TRBV9 and TRBJ1-2; TRBD1 might be the D (6 bases). V lost 0 bases and J 1 base, leaving 7 bases between the germline ends. CDR1 and CDR2 (germline): SGDLS, YYNGEE. This CDR3 has 14 amino acids. The CDR3 reads CASSVEDSNYGYTF. CDR3 DNA sequence: TGTGCCAGCAGCGTAGAGGACAGTAACTATGGCTACACCTTC. The complete variable domain, with remaining parts taken from reference TRBV9 and TRBJ1-2, reads DSGVTQTPKHLITATGQRVTLRCSPRSGDLSVYWYQQSLDQGLQFLIQYYNGEERAKGNILERFSAQQFPDLHSELNLSSLELGDSALYFCASSVEDSNYGYTFGSGTRLTVV.

The CDR3 bases are TGTGCCAGCAGTGAAAATTGGGCGGGAGGGGCCGGGGAGCTGTTTTTT. Encoded protein: CASSENWAGGAGELFF. V is TRBV6-1 and J is TRBJ2-2, with 9 nucleotides matching TRBD2. Germline V gives CDR1 MNHNS, CDR2 SASEGT. The CDR3 is 16 amino acids. Trimming at V came to 2 bases and at J to 6 bases, leaving 7 bases not matched to a gene.

The V gene is TRBV9, the J gene TRBJ2-5; perhaps TRBD2 as D (6 bases). CDR1 is SGDLS, CDR2 YYNGEE, per germline. This CDR3 contains 18 residues. V gave up 4 bases and J gave up 0 bases, with 22 bases separating them. DNA of the CDR3: TGTGCCAGCAGCCCCGCCCCCCGGGACTTTATGTACCAAGAGACCCAGTACTTC. It yields the protein CASSPAPRDFMYQETQYF.

V gene TRBV19 combines with J gene TRBJ2-3; 7 bases map to TRBD1. From germline, CDR1 is LNHDA and CDR2 SQIVND (reference sequence). With 0 bases clipped from V and 1 base from J, the junction kept 1 base outside the gene matches. The CDR3 loop spans 15 amino acids. For the CDR3, the DNA is TGTGCCAGTAGTATAGAAGACAGGGGCACAGATACGCAGTATTTT. Translated, it gives CASSIEDRGTDTQYF.

This clone was found once. The rearrangement links TRBV6-1 to TRBJ2-1, with 11 bases aligning to TRBD1. Germline CDR1 MNHNS, CDR2 SASEGT. This CDR3 spans 14 amino acids. V lost 10 bases to trimming and J lost 1 base; unmatched junction nucleotides: 3. CDR3 residues: CATGQGGSYNEQFF. CDR3 nucleotides: TGTGCCACGGGACAGGGGGGGTCCTACAATGAGCAGTTCTTC.

V is TRBV29-1 and J is TRBJ2-3; 13 bases line up with TRBD2. Trimming took 8 bases from V and 9 from J; bases not matched to a gene: 8. Germline V gives CDR1 SQVTM, CDR2 ANQGSEA. The CDR3 runs to 13 residues. CDR3 loop: CSSGLAGELTQYF. The CDR3 DNA is TGCAGCTCCGGACTAGCGGGGGAACTAACGCAGTATTTT.

The chain's CDR3 is CASSYRKFGLSTDTQYF. CDR3 nucleotides: TGCGCCAGCAGCTACCGAAAATTTGGGCTAAGCACAGATACGCAGTATTTT. This rearrangement joins TRBV4-1 to TRBJ2-3, with D hard to call. Between the trimmed V and J ends, which lost 5 bases and 0 bases, there was a span of 18 bases. The CDR3 is 17 amino acids. Per the germline V gene, CDR1 is MGHRA and CDR2 is YSYEKL.

J is TRBJ2-2 and V is TRBV10-3; TRBD1 matches 9 bases. CDR3 length equals 15 residues. Per germline, CDR1 ENHRY and CDR2 SYGVKD. V dropped 7 bases and J dropped 5; count of bases not matched to a gene: 8. Written as DNA, the CDR3 is TGTGCCATCACCGCGGTTGGACAGGGGACCGGGGAGCTGTTTTTT. It codes for CAITAVGQGTGELFF.

This rearrangement joins TRBV4-1 to TRBJ2-3, with 11 bases matching TRBD2. This CDR3 is 16 amino acids long. The germline gives CDR1 MGHRA, CDR2 YSYEKL. V trimming: 3 bases; J trimming: 3 bases; junction bases outside the gene matches: 5. CDR3 in DNA: TGCGCCAGCAGCCAGCCTACTAGCGGGAGAACAGATACGCAGTATTTT. Its translation is CASSQPTSGRTDTQYF.

The chain links TRBV6-5 to TRBJ1-5; maybe TRBD1 (5 bases). Germline V gene lookup returns CDR1 MNHEY and CDR2 SVGAGI. The germline V and J ends were trimmed by 5 bases and 1 base, with 12 bases remaining between them. The CDR3 runs 15 residues. CDR3 region: CASSKAGGSNQPQHF. In DNA form, the CDR3 reads TGTGCCAGCAGTAAGGCGGGGGGAAGCAATCAGCCCCAGCATTTT.

The chain recombines TRBV5-1 with TRBJ2-5; TRBD1 matches 9 bases. Germline V gene lookup returns CDR1 SGHRS and CDR2 YFSETQ. The CDR3 loop spans 15 amino acids. With V trimmed by 2 bases and J by 4 bases, 6 bases remained unmatched. This CDR3 is CASSFREDRGETQYF. The CDR3 nucleotides read TGCGCCAGCAGCTTCCGTGAGGACAGGGGAGAGACCCAGTACTTC.

The J gene is TRBJ1-1, the V gene TRBV6-5; D remains ambiguous. V dropped 8 bases and J dropped 4 bases, with 11 bases sitting between them. This CDR3 is built from 12 residues. CDR1 is MNHEY and CDR2 is SVGAGI in the germline V gene. CDR3 DNA sequence: TGTGCCAGCTTTAGGCGGGGCACTGAAGCTTTCTTT. Translating gives CASFRRGTEAFF.